This is a list of T cell receptor beta chains from one sample in a study of blood T cell repertoires in COVID-19. Clones were read by immunoSEQ multiplex PCR, and TCRdb kept only the in-frame ones, dropping some. This sample has 150,000 to 200,000 clones; roughly 90% occur once, and the top ten carry roughly a sixth. The sample taken for sequencing was peripheral blood. The receptors stem from a man aged 55 to 70 with active or convalescent COVID-19. Each CDR3 is given with its conserved first and last residue. The order of the fields is clone size, V gene, J gene, D gene, CDR3 protein, CDR3 DNA. The D gene is left open where the match is weak. Clone size is shown for a subset of rows, as once, few, many or a class of expanded clone.

>NA|TRBV28|TRBJ2-1|NA
CASSPGIRYNEQFF
TGTGCCAGCAGTCCCGGGATCAGATACAATGAGCAGTTCTTC
>NA|TRBV3-1/TRBV3-2|TRBJ1-4|NA
CASSHSGVDEKLFF
TGTGCCAGCAGCCACTCGGGGGTGGATGAAAAACTGTTTTTT
>NA|TRBV19|TRBJ1-4|NA
CASRQAGAEGDEKLFF
TGTGCCAGTAGACAAGCGGGGGCGGAGGGTGATGAAAAACTGTTTTTT
>NA|TRBV18|TRBJ2-7|TRBD2
CASSPPGLAGGSYEQYF
TGTGCCAGCTCACCACCGGGACTAGCGGGAGGTTCCTACGAGCAGTACTTC
>NA|TRBV3-1/TRBV3-2|TRBJ2-7|TRBD2
CASSQAHSSGRRSYEQYF
TGTGCCAGCAGCCAAGCCCATTCTAGCGGGAGACGCTCCTACGAGCAGTACTTC
>NA|TRBV4-1|TRBJ2-7|NA
CASSRMLQGRKPYEQYF
TGCGCCAGCAGCCGAATGTTACAGGGACGGAAGCCCTACGAGCAGTACTTC
>NA|TRBV18|TRBJ1-2|NA
CASSPFAADYGYTF
TGTGCCAGCTCACCTTTCGCCGCAGACTATGGCTACACCTTC
>NA|TRBV2|TRBJ1-1|TRBD1
CASSEAKYRGTEAFF
TGTGCCAGCAGTGAAGCGAAATACAGGGGTACTGAAGCTTTCTTT
>NA|TRBV5-1|TRBJ1-3|TRBD1
CASSLQGDGNTIYF
TGCGCCAGCAGCCTGCAGGGGGATGGAAACACCATATATTTT
>NA|TRBV6-1|TRBJ2-7|TRBD2
CASSESVVASGARGQYF
TGTGCCAGCAGTGAATCAGTAGTGGCTAGCGGCGCCCGAGGGCAGTACTTC
>NA|TRBV12-3/TRBV12-4|TRBJ1-1|NA
CASGLGVNTEAFF
TGTGCCAGCGGTCTAGGAGTAAACACTGAAGCTTTCTTT
>NA|TRBV19|TRBJ2-3|TRBD2
CASSIWAGGPGDTQYF
TGTGCCAGTAGTATTTGGGCGGGAGGGCCTGGAGATACGCAGTATTTT
>NA|TRBV6-5|TRBJ1-3|NA
CASSYSKGLPGNTIYF
TGTGCCAGCAGTTACTCGAAGGGGCTTCCTGGAAACACCATATATTTT
>NA|TRBV3-1/TRBV3-2|TRBJ2-5|NA
CASSQDGKRARRETQYF
TGTGCCAGCAGCCAAGATGGTAAACGAGCTCGGAGAGAGACCCAGTACTTC
>NA|TRBV6-5|TRBJ1-1|TRBD1
CASSYWQGDTEAFF
TGTGCCAGCAGTTACTGGCAGGGGGACACTGAAGCTTTCTTT
>NA|TRBV10-1|TRBJ2-1|NA
CASSVTRAHEQFF
TGCGCCAGCAGTGTGACCAGGGCCCATGAGCAGTTCTTC
>once|TRBV6-5|TRBJ2-7|TRBD1
CASSRDRGTYEQYF
TGTGCCAGCAGCCGGGACAGGGGGACGTACGAGCAGTACTTC
>NA|TRBV10-1|TRBJ2-3|NA
CASSETGRVGDTQYF
TGCGCCAGCAGTGAGACAGGGAGAGTCGGAGATACGCAGTATTTT
>NA|TRBV19|TRBJ1-5|TRBD1
CASRRQGDQPQHF
TGTGCCAGTAGGCGACAGGGGGATCAGCCCCAGCATTTT
>NA|TRBV28|TRBJ2-3|TRBD2
CASIEAGPTTDTQYF
TGTGCCAGCATTGAAGCGGGACCAACCACAGATACGCAGTATTTT
>once|TRBV18|TRBJ1-2|TRBD1
CASSHRQGASGYTF
TGTGCCAGCTCACACAGACAGGGGGCCTCTGGCTACACCTTC
>NA|TRBV29-1|TRBJ1-4|TRBD1
CSVEGDRGNEKLFF
TGCAGCGTTGAAGGCGACAGGGGGAATGAAAAACTGTTTTTT
>NA|TRBV6-1|TRBJ2-3|NA
CASSEMPGGTDTQYF
TGTGCCAGCAGTGAAATGCCGGGAGGCACAGATACGCAGTATTTT
>once|TRBV27|TRBJ1-2|TRBD1
CASRDRNEIYGYTF
TGTGCCAGCAGGGACAGGAATGAAATCTATGGCTACACCTTC
>few|TRBV3-1/TRBV3-2|TRBJ2-1|TRBD2
CASSLPLSGREDNEQFF
TGTGCCAGCAGCCTCCCCCTTAGCGGGAGGGAAGACAATGAGCAGTTCTTC
>NA|TRBV5-1|TRBJ1-1|TRBD1
CASSQYTGGGTEAFF
TGCGCCAGCAGCCAATATACAGGGGGCGGCACTGAAGCTTTCTTT
>NA|TRBV5-1|TRBJ2-1|TRBD2
CASSDSGDLGYNEQFF
TGCGCCAGCAGCGATAGCGGGGACTTGGGATACAATGAGCAGTTCTTC
>NA|TRBV2|TRBJ2-7|TRBD1
CARDRDRGSYEQYF
TGTGCCAGAGACCGGGACAGGGGCTCCTACGAGCAGTACTTC
>NA|TRBV7-2|TRBJ1-6|NA
CASSLGHPNNSPLHF
TGTGCCAGCAGCTTGGGACACCCGAACAATTCACCCCTCCACTTT
>NA|TRBV12-3/TRBV12-4|TRBJ1-6|NA
CASTTNNSPLHF
TGTGCCAGCACCACAAATAATTCACCCCTCCACTTT
>once|TRBV11-2|TRBJ2-7|NA
CASAAAYEQYF
TGTGCCAGCGCGGCGGCCTACGAGCAGTACTTC
>NA|TRBV7-9|TRBJ1-1|NA
CASSLQFKAFF
TGTGCCAGCAGCTTACAGTTTAAAGCTTTCTTT
>NA|TRBV2|TRBJ2-1|TRBD2
CASSGTSVGNEQFF
TGTGCCAGCAGCGGGACTAGTGTAGGCAATGAGCAGTTCTTC
>NA|TRBV10-3|TRBJ2-7|TRBD2
CAISPGLAEYEQYF
TGTGCCATCAGTCCGGGACTAGCGGAATACGAGCAGTACTTC
>NA|TRBV19|TRBJ2-7|TRBD2
CASTSREGYEQYF
TGTGCCAGTACATCGAGGGAGGGCTACGAGCAGTACTTC
>NA|TRBV10-3|TRBJ2-3|TRBD1
CATSTGTGVLPDTQYF
TGTGCCACCTCGACCGGGACAGGGGTCTTACCAGATACGCAGTATTTT
>NA|TRBV19|TRBJ2-2|TRBD2
CASSRGTSARTGELFF
TGTGCCAGTAGTAGGGGGACTAGCGCCCGAACCGGGGAGCTGTTTTTT
>NA|TRBV6-6|TRBJ2-1|TRBD2
CASSYELAGGHEQFF
TGTGCCAGCAGTTACGAACTAGCGGGAGGGCATGAGCAGTTCTTC
>NA|TRBV10-3|TRBJ1-1|NA
CAINRGMNTEAFF
TGTGCCATCAATCGGGGAATGAACACTGAAGCTTTCTTT
>NA|TRBV2|TRBJ1-2|NA
CASNPQSTATNYGYTF
TGTGCCAGCAATCCTCAATCGACAGCGACTAACTATGGCTACACCTTC
>NA|TRBV18|TRBJ2-4|NA
CASSPPGGKGNIQYF
TGTGCCAGCTCACCACCAGGCGGGAAGGGAAACATTCAGTACTTC
>NA|TRBV6-1|TRBJ2-5|NA
CASSESSGRLGETQYF
TGTGCCAGCAGTGAATCGTCAGGGAGGCTTGGAGAGACCCAGTACTTC